This passage covers 3 T cell receptor beta chains from one sample sequenced in a study of T cell responses to AZD1222 COVID-19 vaccine. Here immunoSEQ multiplex PCR was the method, and the copy in TCRdb shows in-frame clones only, minus some. The table lists about 64,000 clones, 75% to 85% of them singletons. The sample here was peripheral blood, taken 28 days after the second AZD1222 dose. The receptors derive from an adult who received the AZD1222 COVID-19 vaccine.

A single count supports this clone. The chain combines TRBV28 with TRBJ1-2; D remains unclear. V lost 8 bases and J 3 bases, leaving 16 bases between the germline ends. Germline CDR1 MDHEN, CDR2 SYDVKM. The CDR3 has 14 amino acids. The CDR3 loop reads CASVGVAYYYGYTF. The CDR3 DNA reads as TGTGCCAGCGTCGGGGTGGCCTACTACTATGGCTACACCTTC.

There are a few counts of this clone. The chain uses TRBV9 and TRBJ1-1; perhaps TRBD1 as D (5 bases). With 0 bases removed from V and 5 bases from J, the gap between germline ends came to 11 bases. Germline-derived CDR1 and CDR2 are SGDLS and YYNGEE. This CDR3 comprises 14 residues. CDR3 nucleotide sequence: TGTGCCAGCAGCGTAGGGGGGAAGGGGACTGAAGCTTTCTTT. Its protein product is CASSVGGKGTEAFF. Based on the CDR3 plus reference TRBV9 and TRBJ1-1, the full variable domain is DSGVTQTPKHLITATGQRVTLRCSPRSGDLSVYWYQQSLDQGLQFLIQYYNGEERAKGNILERFSAQQFPDLHSELNLSSLELGDSALYFCASSVGGKGTEAFFGQGTRLTVV.

J is TRBJ1-5 and V is TRBV28, with D perhaps matching TRBD1 (5 bases). Germline V gene data show CDR1 as MDHEN and CDR2 as SYDVKM. With 2 bases removed from V and 2 bases from J, the gap between germline ends came to 10 bases. This CDR3 spans 15 amino acids. The CDR3 DNA reads as TGTGCCAGCAGTTTAAACGGGGCTGGCAATCAGCCCCAGCATTTT. This sequence encodes CASSLNGAGNQPQHF.